The 15 T cell receptor beta chains below were found in one sample sequenced in a study of T cell repertoires in cytomegalovirus infection. MiXCR, applied by TCRdb to the reads, yields one record per CDR3 protein. In the table there are 45,000 to 55,000 distinct CDR3 sequences, about 19% of which are singletons. Their specific antigens are unknown. The sample consisted of CD8+ T cells from cultured PBMCs, taken from culture after CMV antigen stimulation. These receptors all come from a human donor in good health (CMV status not recorded). Some clones in this sample may be carry-over from other donors' samples.

This clonotype has only a few counts. The genes are TRBV12-3 or TRBV12-4 and TRBJ1-3, with D unresolved. The CDR3 is 16 amino acids. The ends were cut back, 5 bases at V and 0 bases at J, with 14 bases in the middle. CDR3 sequence: CASSPGRYGSGNTIYF. CDR3 DNA: TGTGCCAGCAGTCCAGGACGTTATGGCTCTGGAAACACCATATATTTT.

This clonotype has just a few counts. V is TRBV12-3 or TRBV12-4 and J is TRBJ2-1; D is possibly TRBD1 (5 bases). The CDR3 covers 15 residues. Trimming left V 6 bases short and J 7 bases short, with 19 bases between. The CDR3 region is CASRGPGPQQNEQFF. DNA of the CDR3: TGTGCCAGCAGGGGGCCGGGCCCCCAGCAGAATGAGCAGTTCTTC.

On this clonotype itself: One junction end does not reproduce the germline sequence, and a read error may be involved. The V and J genes are TRBV20-1 and TRBJ2-7; D may be TRBD2 (7 bases). Germline values: CDR1 DFQATT, CDR2 SNEGSKA (reference sequence). The CDR3 is made up of 15 amino acids. Here the CDR3 reads CSTRYPAGADYEQYF. CDR3 DNA: TGCAGTACTAGATACCCTGCGGGGGCGGACTACGAGCAGTACTTC.

J is TRBJ2-7 and V is TRBV2; 7 positions match TRBD1. The germline V gene encodes CDR1 SNHLY and CDR2 FYNNEI. The CDR3 is 13 amino acids. Trimming removed 6 bases from V and 2 bases from J; junction bases left unmatched: 4. CDR3 amino acids: CASSAGQAYEQYF. The CDR3 coding sequence is TGTGCCAGCAGCGCCGGACAGGCCTACGAGCAGTACTTC.

Many counts were recorded for this clonotype. V and J are TRBV12-3 or TRBV12-4 and TRBJ2-1; D not certain. Trimming took off 6 bases at V and 6 bases at J, with 15 bases between the two ends. The CDR3 is 14 residues long. CDR3 sequence (DNA): TGTGCCAGCAGAAGTTCCGTGGAAGGCAATGAGCAGTTCTTC. Protein sequence: CASRSSVEGNEQFF.

The V gene is TRBV25-1, the J gene TRBJ2-7; the D gene is possibly TRBD2 (6 bases). Germline V gene sequence: CDR1 MGHDK, CDR2 SYGVNS. The CDR3 is 16 residues long. Trimming pared 6 bases from V and 0 bases from J, leaving 18 bases between. The CDR3 DNA reads as TGTGCCAGCAGCGGTACCGGGACTCTCAGCTCCTACGAGCAGTACTTC. It specifies CASSGTGTLSSYEQYF.

This clonotype was detected a few times. The chain recombines TRBV19 with TRBJ2-3; D is perhaps TRBD1 or TRBD2 (6 bases each). This CDR3 has 15 residues. V gave up 3 bases and J gave up 0 bases, with 10 bases separating them. From germline, CDR1 is LNHDA and CDR2 SQIVND (reference sequence). CDR3 DNA: TGTGCCAGTAGTATTAGGGGGACTAGCACAGATACGCAGTATTTT. Amino acid sequence: CASSIRGTSTDTQYF.

The rearrangement links TRBV2 to TRBJ2-7; a possible D gene is TRBD1 (5 bases). V lost 7 bases to trimming and J lost 7 bases, with 11 bases between them. The CDR3 is 11 residues long. Germline CDR1 SNHLY, CDR2 FYNNEI. The DNA of the CDR3 is TGTGCCAGCAACGTCCAGGGAGAGCAGTACTTC. Its protein is CASNVQGEQYF.

This clonotype was detected many times. CDR3 in amino acids: CASSSRASGGNEQFF. The CDR3 DNA follows: TGTGCCAGCAGCTCGAGGGCTAGCGGGGGCAATGAGCAGTTCTTC. The chain employs TRBV7-6 and TRBJ2-1, with 10 bases matching TRBD2. With 4 bases clipped from V and 6 bases from J, the junction kept 6 bases outside the gene matches. The CDR3 totals 15 residues. Germline values: CDR1 SGHVS, CDR2 FNYEAQ.

This clonotype was found a few times. In DNA form, the CDR3 reads TGTGCCAGCAGTTACACCTCAGGGGGAACGAACACCGGGGAGCTGTTTTTT. This encodes CASSYTSGGTNTGELFF. The V and J genes are TRBV6-2 or TRBV6-3 and TRBJ2-2; 7 nucleotides match TRBD1. V was clipped by 2 bases and J by 0 bases; unmatched bases: 6. CDR3 length: 17 amino acids. CDR1 MNHEY and CDR2 SVGEGT come from the germline V gene.

This clonotype occurred many times. The rearrangement joins TRBV7-2 to TRBJ1-1, with a tentative D call TRBD1 (6 bases). V lost 4 bases and J lost 1, with 10 bases in between. Germline CDR1 SGHTA, CDR2 FQGNSA. The CDR3 is 14 residues long. The CDR3: CASSYPGENTEAFF. CDR3 nucleotide sequence: TGTGCCAGCAGCTATCCAGGGGAGAACACTGAAGCTTTCTTT.

As to this clonotype: The junction departs from germline at one end; a sequencing error may be responsible. J is TRBJ2-7 and V is TRBV20-1; the D is unclear. CDR3 length equals 11 residues. Germline lookup yields CDR1 DFQATT and CDR2 SNEGSKA (reference sequence). The CDR3 sequence: CSPRVVGEQYF. The CDR3 DNA reads as TGCAGTCCTAGAGTAGTAGGGGAGCAGTACTTC.

This clonotype was seen a handful of times. V gene TRBV5-1 combines with J gene TRBJ2-3; maybe TRBD2 (7 bases). The V end was cut by 5 bases, the J end by 5 bases, with 15 bases between. CDR1 and CDR2 (germline): SGHRS, YFSETQ. The length of the CDR3 is 14 residues. CDR3 sequence: CASRQHREGDTQYF. The CDR3 DNA follows: TGCGCCAGCAGGCAGCACAGGGAGGGAGATACGCAGTATTTT.

The V and J genes are TRBV27 and TRBJ2-1; D may be TRBD1 or TRBD2 (5 bases each). V was trimmed by 6 bases and J by 0 bases, leaving 18 bases between them. Germline-derived CDR1 and CDR2 are MNHEY and SMNVEV (reference sequence). The CDR3 has 17 residues. As DNA, the CDR3 is TGTGCCAGCAGAGAAGGGTGGGACGGAAGCTCCTACAATGAGCAGTTCTTC. Protein: CASREGWDGSSYNEQFF.

This clonotype was seen a single time. The chain employs TRBV4-2 and TRBJ1-1; no reliable D call. The V gene lost 0 bases and the J gene lost 4 bases, with 12 bases spanning the gap. CDR3 length equals 15 residues. Germline V gives CDR1 LGHNA, CDR2 YNFKEQ. CDR3 in amino acids: CASSQDRIGVTEAFF. In nucleotides, the CDR3 is TGTGCCAGCAGCCAAGATCGGATCGGGGTCACTGAAGCTTTCTTT.